The 13 T cell receptor beta chains below all came from one sample that was sequenced in a study of control samples from healthy donors and cancer patients. Some clones are missing from TCRdb's copy, which holds only in-frame ones; the method was immunoSEQ multiplex PCR. The sample records tens of thousands of clones, roughly 89% being singletons. Input material: PBMCs. These TCRs come from a woman aged 45-65 years with colorectal cancer.

The chain employs TRBV9 and TRBJ1-5; TRBD1 might be the D (6 bases). The germline V gene has CDR1 SGDLS and CDR2 YYNGEE. The CDR3 contains 15 residues. Trimming took off 0 bases at V and 3 bases at J, with 10 bases between the two ends. CDR3 DNA sequence: TGTGCCAGCAGCGTAGGGGGGGCTCCCAATCAGCCCCAGCATTTT. Translated, it gives CASSVGGAPNQPQHF.

The chain is built from TRBV5-1 and TRBJ1-2; 7 bases fit TRBD1. The CDR3 length is 14 residues. Germline values: CDR1 SGHRS, CDR2 YFSETQ. J gave up 8 bases and V 1 base, and 8 bases lay outside the gene matches. CDR3 in amino acids: CASSLTRQGGGYTF. In nucleotides, the CDR3 is TGCGCCAGCAGCTTGACCCGACAGGGTGGAGGCTACACCTTC.

This clone was detected only once. The rearrangement uses TRBV27 and TRBJ2-5; D might be TRBD1 (6 bases). The germline CDR1 and CDR2 sequences are MNHEY and SMNVEV (reference sequence). The V end was cut by 4 bases, the J end by 0 bases, with 15 bases between. The CDR3 runs 16 residues. CDR3 residues: CASSSRTDWYQETQYF. CDR3 nucleotides: TGTGCCAGCAGTTCCCGGACAGATTGGTACCAAGAGACCCAGTACTTC.

This chain joins TRBV5-6 and TRBJ2-7; 7 bases are shared with TRBD1. This CDR3 has 17 amino acids. Unmatched junction bases numbered 11, after V lost 2 bases and J lost 0 bases. From germline, CDR1 is SGHDT and CDR2 YYEEEE. CDR3 DNA: TGTGCCAGCAGCTTACTTCGGGGACAGTCAGTCTCCTACGAGCAGTACGTC. This sequence encodes CASSLLRGQSVSYEQYV.

This sequence joins TRBV7-2 and TRBJ1-2, with a tentative D call TRBD1 (6 bases). Germline lookup yields CDR1 SGHTA and CDR2 FQGNSA. This CDR3 spans 14 amino acids. V lost 2 bases and J lost 6, with 13 bases in between. CDR3 in DNA: TGTGCCAGCAGCTTAAATACGGCAGGGGATGGCTACACCTTC. Translated, it gives CASSLNTAGDGYTF.

The J gene is TRBJ2-4, the V gene TRBV4-3; D call uncertain. The ends were cut back, 0 bases at V and 0 bases at J, with 6 bases in the middle. The CDR3 sequence is 15 residues long. The germline CDR1 and CDR2 sequences are LGHNA and YSLEER. The CDR3 region is CASSQDLGAKNIQYF. CDR3 nucleotides: TGCGCCAGCAGCCAAGATCTTGGAGCCAAAAACATTCAGTACTTC.

This chain connects TRBV20-1 to TRBJ1-3, with D unresolved. Germline loops: CDR1 DFQATT, CDR2 SNEGSKA (reference sequence). The CDR3 extends over 11 amino acids. Between the trimmed V and J ends, which lost 6 bases and 3 bases, there was a span of 6 bases. The CDR3, as DNA: TGCAGTGCCCCACTTGGAAACACCATATATTTT. Its protein product is CSAPLGNTIYF.

The chain employs TRBV6-5 and TRBJ1-2; D is perhaps TRBD1 (6 bases). Looked up from germline, CDR1 is MNHEY and CDR2 is SVGAGI. Deletions cut 6 bases from V and 6 bases from J, with 17 bases between. The CDR3 covers 14 residues. CDR3 sequence: CASSRIGGGDGYTF. The CDR3 DNA follows: TGTGCCAGCAGCCGTATAGGGGGGGGCGATGGCTACACCTTC.

V and J are TRBV30 and TRBJ2-7; no firm D call. Trimming shortened V by 3 bases and J by 3 bases, and 15 bases separated the two germline ends. The CDR3 loop spans 14 amino acids. Per germline, CDR1 GTSNPN and CDR2 SVGIG (reference sequence). The DNA of the CDR3 is TGTGCCTGGAGCAAGCCCCGCGGCCGCTACGAGCAGTACGTC. Its translation is CAWSKPRGRYEQYV.

In the case of this clone: This sample also contains other DNA sequences that code for the same CDR3. The chain carries TRBV6-1 and TRBJ2-7, with no clear D. CDR3 length equals 14 residues. V was shortened by 3 bases and J by 1 base, with 10 bases between the two germline ends. From germline, CDR1 is MNHNS and CDR2 SASEGT. CDR3 protein: CASSEETRSYEQYV. DNA for the CDR3: TGTGCCAGCAGTGAGGAGACAAGATCCTACGAGCAGTACGTC.

V gene TRBV7-2 combines with J gene TRBJ1-4; the D is unclear. CDR3 length: 14 residues. From germline, CDR1 is SGHTA and CDR2 FQGNSA. Deletions cut 2 bases from V and 2 bases from J, with 6 bases between. The CDR3 loop reads CASSLMGTNEKLFF. The CDR3 DNA reads TGTGCCAGCAGCTTAATGGGGACTAATGAAAAACTGTTTTTT.

The gene calls are TRBV4-3 and TRBJ2-5, with D tentatively TRBD1 or TRBD2 (6 bases each). Trimming stripped 0 bases from V and 4 bases from J, with 15 bases between. The CDR3 loop spans 16 amino acids. Germline V gene lookup returns CDR1 LGHNA and CDR2 YSLEER. The CDR3 loop reads CASSQDRGAAGETQYF. The CDR3 DNA reads as TGCGCCAGCAGCCAAGATAGGGGGGCCGCCGGAGAGACCCAGTACTTC.

This clone was counted a few times. This chain's CDR3 is CASRLLAGGDSSSYNEQFF. The CDR3 coding sequence is TGTGCCAGCAGACTATTAGCGGGGGGCGATTCGAGCTCCTACAATGAGCAGTTCTTC. The chain couples TRBV2 to TRBJ2-1; 10 nucleotides line up with TRBD2. The CDR3 loop spans 19 amino acids. Germline trimming cut 6 bases from V and 0 bases from J; bases unmatched to any gene: 14. The germline V gene has CDR1 SNHLY and CDR2 FYNNEI.